This TCR beta chain stems from a study of blood T cell repertoires in COVID-19. On the study more broadly: The United States, Italy and Spain were the sources of the acute and convalescent COVID-19 samples. PBMCs, B-cell-depleted T cells, or T cells were the source of the cDNA or gDNA that made up the material.

Trimming cost V 6 bases and J 3 bases, with 13 bases left between them. This CDR3 is built from 13 residues. In germline, CDR1 is SGHRS, CDR2 YFSETQ. Only in-frame clones appear in the TCRdb table, and some are missing; sequencing was by immunoSEQ multiplex PCR. This table has 29,000 or so clones, 80% appearing once. Sequenced input: peripheral blood. The V and J genes are TRBV5-1 and TRBJ2-7, with D possibly TRBD2 on 6 matching bases. The sequence was obtained from a woman aged 70-85 years with acute or convalescent COVID-19. The CDR3 sequence: CASNSGTGYEQYF. The CDR3 coding sequence is TGCGCCAGCAACTCCGGGACTGGCTACGAGCAGTACTTC.